This T cell receptor beta chain was found in a study of blood T cell repertoires in COVID-19. Study-level information: Both acute and convalescent COVID-19 samples were obtained from the United States, Italy and Spain. PBMCs, B-cell-depleted T cells, or T cells were the source of the cDNA or gDNA that made up the material.

Clones were read by immunoSEQ multiplex PCR, and TCRdb kept only the in-frame ones, dropping some. The data contain 250,000 to 300,000 clones, around four fifths of them seen just once; the ten biggest clones take up under 5.5%. This clone was recorded a few times. This CDR3 spans 16 amino acids. With 4 bases removed from V and 0 bases from J, the gap between germline ends came to 13 bases. Germline assignment: CDR1 SGHTA and CDR2 FQGNSA. The sequence was collected from a man aged 55 to 70 with acute or convalescent COVID-19. Sequenced input: peripheral blood. This chain uses TRBV7-2 with TRBJ2-1; the D is unclear. The CDR3 reads CASSYYLPSSYNEQFF. In DNA form, the CDR3 reads TGTGCCAGCAGCTACTACTTACCGAGCTCCTACAATGAGCAGTTCTTC.